This T cell receptor beta chain derives from a study of blood T cell repertoires in COVID-19 (dated by TCRdb to the early 2020s). Regarding the complete study: Collaborator samples came from the United States, Italy and Spain and covered acute and convalescent phases of COVID-19. The material from the prospective study consisted of cDNA or gDNA derived from T cells, B-cell-depleted T cells, or PBMCs. The dataset comprised deeply sampled blood TCRbeta repertoires from subjects exposed to, actively infected with, or recovered from COVID-19. HLA class I and class II types, where available, came from metadata supplied by the sample provider rather than from assay-based typing. The repertoires were made available in a free public database intended to serve as a resource for research on the immune response to SARS-CoV-2. Samples came from the ongoing ImmuneRACE study (first 160 participants) plus 1,254 subjects from 6 global collaborators. Sample metadata almost always included a de-identified subject ID, COVID-19 status, age in years and sex. What the authors observed across the whole study: The amount of clinical and demographic metadata varied by source and participant and was provided uncurated.

Inclusive of the bounding cysteine and phenylalanine, the CDR3 is 18 residues long. The DNA shown is the 54-base CDR3, in frame from base 1. The count of this clone is one. What this receptor recognizes is not known. No base-level quality is on record; no much larger clone is a single base apart. Participants in the prospective study were enrolled through a virtual design, were aged roughly 18 to 95 years, and lived in under 25 United States geographic areas. In the prospective study, cohorts were assigned on the basis of participant-reported clinical history obtained from a screening survey and a study questionnaire. Recovered participants in ImmuneRACE Cohort 3 were defined as having two consecutive negative NP/OP PCR tests, clearance from a healthcare professional, or resolution of symptoms. In the prospective study, mobile phlebotomists collected whole blood, serum and a nasopharyngeal or oropharyngeal swab from each participant. Over a roughly 2-month period, participants in the prospective study had the option of providing additional blood draws and questionnaires. Blood samples from the prospective study were shipped frozen or at room temperature prior to DNA extraction.

TCRbeta CDR3 regions were amplified from genomic DNA by means of the immunoSEQ Assay, a bias-controlled multiplex PCR. As for how the authors treated the data: Nucleated cell counts per sample were estimated from amplification of reference gene primers within the assay. To quantify the absolute abundance of each unique TCRbeta CDR3 rearrangement, sequence reads were collapsed and filtered. Productive Simpson clonality was computed per sample as the square root of Simpson's diversity index over productive rearrangements. TCRdb obtained this table from immuneACCESS and retained in-frame rearrangements with V and J assigned. These tables miss some clones; where compared with another copy, unresolved V genes account for less than half of the shortfall, and the remainder is unexplained. V, J and clone size are those of that table, while D and trimming were read from the DNA. Here the sample has some 160,000 clones; around four fifths occur a single time. Of the sample, approximately 8.4% is held by the ten largest clones.

Sequencing was carried out using PBMCs or T cells enriched from blood (not recorded which). This receptor was identified in a woman aged 45-59 years who had recovered from COVID-19. The chain couples TRBV21-1 to TRBJ1-5. TRBV21-1 is classified as a pseudogene. The DNA sequence reads TGTGCCAGCAGCAAAAATGGGATTAGTGAGGGTGGAAATCAGCCCCAGCATTTT. Its protein is CASSKNGISEGGNQPQHF.